Listed here is a single T cell receptor (beta chain). Antigen specificity is unknown. The data originate from a study of cytomegalovirus exposure and HLA in healthy donors. Study in general: Earlier results showed 90 million to 120 million unique TCR beta sequences derived from approximately 170 million T cells. The study's early data release held around 85 million unique TCRs from HLA-typed donors. The study's findings and limits: Presence/absence analyses assumed roughly uniform sequencing depth across donors. The authors enumerated around 150 TCR beta chains as linked to cytomegalovirus.

The PCR employed 60 Vbeta primers together with 13 Jbeta primers. Profiled with immunoSEQ multiplex PCR; TCRdb holds only in-frame clones, not every one. The sample includes under 200,000 clones, around three quarters of them seen just once. Sequencing used PBMCs. The TCR was taken from a woman aged 25 to 45 in good health and CMV-seropositive.

The CDR3 region has the DNA TGCAGCGTTGAAGATGCGTACGACAGGGGAAACACCATATATTTT. Protein: CSVEDAYDRGNTIYF. The rearrangement joins TRBV29-1 to TRBJ1-3; D perhaps matches TRBD1 (6 bases). V lost 0 bases to trimming and J lost 4 bases, with 13 bases between them. Germline V CDR1 and CDR2: SQVTM, ANQGSEA. This CDR3 has 15 residues.